The sample holds a few counts of the clone carrying this T cell receptor (beta chain). Its antigen is unknown. Time point indicated: blood 2 weeks post-SBRT. Treatment noted: 15 Gy SBRT to primary tumor, nephrectomy 4 weeks later. The tumor was a clear cell renal cell carcinoma. CDR1 MNHNY and CDR2 SVGAGI come from the germline V gene (reference sequence). V was clipped by 6 bases and J by 1 base, with 9 bases between them. The CDR3 loop spans 13 amino acids. Sequenced by immunoSEQ multiplex PCR; TCRdb stores in-frame clones only, minus some. The sample carries roughly 60,000 clones, around 80% recorded once. This record comes from a study of radiation and T cells in renal cell carcinoma. About the study: Nephrectomy followed 15 Gy stereotactic body radiation by 4 weeks.

Findings and caveats of the study: From baseline, blood top tumor clonotypes peaked at 2 weeks post-radiation. Pretreatment tumor biopsies were lacking, so baseline clonotypes are unknown.

V and J are TRBV6-6 and TRBJ2-5, with D maybe TRBD1 (5 bases). The TCR was taken from a man aged 55 to 70 with renal cell carcinoma. The sequenced sample was blood, obtained from a patient whose treatment included radiotherapy and nephrectomy. The CDR3 coding sequence is TGTGCCAGCAGCTTGACAGCCCAAGAGACCCAGTACTTC. Translation: CASSLTAQETQYF.